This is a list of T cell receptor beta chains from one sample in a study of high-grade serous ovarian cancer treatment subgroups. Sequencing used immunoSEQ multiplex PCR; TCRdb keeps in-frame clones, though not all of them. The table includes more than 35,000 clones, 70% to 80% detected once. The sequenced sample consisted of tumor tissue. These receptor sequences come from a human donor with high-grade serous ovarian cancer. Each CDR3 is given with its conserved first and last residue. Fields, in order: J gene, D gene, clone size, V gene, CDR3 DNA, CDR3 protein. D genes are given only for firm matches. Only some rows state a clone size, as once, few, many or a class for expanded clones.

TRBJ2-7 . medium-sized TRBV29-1 TGCAGTTCTACGGACGGAACTTACGAGCAGTACTTC CSSTDGTYEQYF
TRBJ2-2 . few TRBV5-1 TGCGCCAGCAGCTTGAACACCGGGGAGCTGTTTTTT CASSLNTGELFF
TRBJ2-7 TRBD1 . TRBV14 TGTGCCAGCAGCCTGTGGACAGGGGGCTCCTACGAGCAGTACTTC CASSLWTGGSYEQYF
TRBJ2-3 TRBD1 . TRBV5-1 TGCGCCAGCAGTCAGGACAGGGCCACAGATACGCAGTATTTT CASSQDRATDTQYF
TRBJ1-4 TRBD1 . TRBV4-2 TGTGCCAGCAGCCCATTAACAGGGGCAGCATCTATCGGCCCTAATGAAAAACTGTTTTTT CASSPLTGAASIGPNEKLFF
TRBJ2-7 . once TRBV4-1 TGCGCCAGCAGCCAAGACTCGGGAGGGGGCCCAGGGAACGAGCAGTACTTC CASSQDSGGGPGNEQYF
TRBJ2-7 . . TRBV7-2 TGTGCCAGCAGCTTGGGTCCAGCAGGGTTTACCTACGAGCAGTACTTC CASSLGPAGFTYEQYF
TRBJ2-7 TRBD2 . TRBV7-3 TGTGCCAGCAGCGCTAGCGGGAGCTCCTACGAGCAGTACTTC CASSASGSSYEQYF
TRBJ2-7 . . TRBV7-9 TGTGCCAGTTCCGCCCCCGGGAACTACGAGCAGTACTTC CASSAPGNYEQYF
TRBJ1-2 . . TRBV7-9 TGTGCCAGCAGCTTGACTTCGGGGTCTAACTATGGCTACACCTTC CASSLTSGSNYGYTF
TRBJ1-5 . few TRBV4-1 TGCGCCAGCAGCCCGACTGGACAGACCAGCAATCAGCCCCAGCATTTT CASSPTGQTSNQPQHF
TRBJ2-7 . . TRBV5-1 TGCGCCAGCAACGGGAAGCCGCCAACCAGAGAGGGCGGGCCTTCATTAGCCTACGAGCAGTACTTC CASNGKPPTREGGPSLAYEQYF
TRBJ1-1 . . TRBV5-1 TGCGCCAGCAGCTTTGTCGGGCAGGCCTACACTGAAGCTTTCTTT CASSFVGQAYTEAFF
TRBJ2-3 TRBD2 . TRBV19 TGTGCCAGTAGTACCTCTTCACTAGCGGGAGGGGGTGATACGCAGTATTTT CASSTSSLAGGGDTQYF
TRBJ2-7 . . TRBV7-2 TGTGCCAGCAGCTTAGTACAGGAGATCTCCTACGAGCAGTACTTC CASSLVQEISYEQYF
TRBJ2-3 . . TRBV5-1 TGCGCCAGCAGCTATGGGGGAGGCACAGATACGCAGTATTTT CASSYGGGTDTQYF
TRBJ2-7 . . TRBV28 TGTGCCAGCAGTTTAGAACCTGAGATCTACGAGCAGTACTTC CASSLEPEIYEQYF
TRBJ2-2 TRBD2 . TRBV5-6 TGTGCCAGCAGGGGATTAGCGGGAGCCGGGGAGCTGTTTTTT CASRGLAGAGELFF
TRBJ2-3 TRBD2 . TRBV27 TGTGCCAGCACTCGGACTAGCGGGAGTATCGATACGCAGTATTTT CASTRTSGSIDTQYF
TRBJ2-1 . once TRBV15 TGTGCCACCAGCAGGGCCCCGCCGAGCTCCTACAATGAGCAGTTCTTC CATSRAPPSSYNEQFF
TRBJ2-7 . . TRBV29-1 TGCAGCGTTGTGGGCAGGCAAAGCTCCTACGAGCAGTACTTC CSVVGRQSSYEQYF
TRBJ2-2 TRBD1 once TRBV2 TGTGCCAGCAGTGCCCCGGACAGGGAGAGCACCGGGGAGCTGTTTTTT CASSAPDRESTGELFF
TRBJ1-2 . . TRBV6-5 TGTGCCAGCAGCTCGGACTGTTCCTATGGCTACACCTTC CASSSDCSYGYTF
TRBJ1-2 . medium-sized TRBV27 TGTGCCAGCAGTTTTTCTTCGGGATTCGCAAATCATGGCTACACCTTC CASSFSSGFANHGYTF
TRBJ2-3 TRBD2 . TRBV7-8 TGTGCCAGCGCTTCCCGAGCAGCGGGGGGGGGCGATACGCAGTATTTT CASASRAAGGGDTQYF
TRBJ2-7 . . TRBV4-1 TGCGCCAGCAGCCAAGACCGGGGAATCGACGAGCAGTACTTC CASSQDRGIDEQYF
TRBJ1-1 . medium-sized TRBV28 TGTGCCAGCAGTTTCCCCTGGGCGAACACTGAAGCTTTCTTT CASSFPWANTEAFF
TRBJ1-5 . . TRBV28 TGTGCCAGCACCCTACCTGGAGGAGGTCAGCCCCAGCATTTT CASTLPGGGQPQHF
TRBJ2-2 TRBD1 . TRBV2 TGTGCCAGCAGGGCCGGGACAGGGAACACCGGGGAGCTGTTTTTT CASRAGTGNTGELFF
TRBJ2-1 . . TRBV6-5 TGTGCCAGCAGTGTCGGGGATGAGCAGTTCTTC CASSVGDEQFF
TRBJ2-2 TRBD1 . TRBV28 TGTGCCAGCAGTCCCACAAGGACAGGGAACACCGGGGAGCTGTTTTTT CASSPTRTGNTGELFF
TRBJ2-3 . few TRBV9 TGTGCCAGCAGCGTAGGAGGGACGGTTGCAGATACGCAGTATTTT CASSVGGTVADTQYF
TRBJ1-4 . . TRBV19 TGTGCCAGTAGTGGGGCCACTAATGAAAAACTGTTTTTT CASSGATNEKLFF
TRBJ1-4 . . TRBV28 TGTGCCAGCTACAGCCGGAGGGTCCCGGAAAAACTGTTTTTT CASYSRRVPEKLFF
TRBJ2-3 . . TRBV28 TGTGCCAGCAGCCAAAGGGGGTTAGGCACAGATACGCAGTATTTT CASSQRGLGTDTQYF
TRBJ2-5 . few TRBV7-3 TGTGCCAGCAGCCCCAGGGTCGAAGAGACCCAGTACTTC CASSPRVEETQYF
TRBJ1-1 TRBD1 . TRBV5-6 TGTGCCAGCAGCTTGGAAGGACAGGGGGCTAATGAAGCTTTCTTT CASSLEGQGANEAFF
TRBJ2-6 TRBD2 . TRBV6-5 TGTGCCAGCAGTCAGGCGGGGGCTGGGGCCAACGTCCTGACTTTC CASSQAGAGANVLTF
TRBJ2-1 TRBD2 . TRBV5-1 TGCGCCAGCAGCTTGAGGGTGACTAGCGGGAGTGCTATCGATGAGCAGTTCTTC CASSLRVTSGSAIDEQFF
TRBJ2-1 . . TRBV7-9 TGTGCCAGCAGCTTAGGGGGCACCGAGCAGTTCTTC CASSLGGTEQFF
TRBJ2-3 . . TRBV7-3 TGTGCCAGCAGCTCTCAGGGTGCATTCAGCACAGATACGCAGTATTTT CASSSQGAFSTDTQYF
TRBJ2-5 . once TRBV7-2 TGTGCCAGCAACCCCACCGACCAGGGGCAAGAGACCCAGTACTTC CASNPTDQGQETQYF
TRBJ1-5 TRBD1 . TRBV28 TGTGCCAGCAGCCCCGACAGGGGCAGGGGTCAGCCCCAGCATTTT CASSPDRGRGQPQHF
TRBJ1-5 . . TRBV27 TGTGCCAGCAGTTCCCAGGACGGCAATCAGCCCCAGCATTTT CASSSQDGNQPQHF
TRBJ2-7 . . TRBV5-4 TGTGCCAGCGGGCCCCCGGCGGGACTCTCCTACGAGCAGTACTTC CASGPPAGLSYEQYF
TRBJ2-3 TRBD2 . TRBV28 TGTGCCAGCAGTCCGACCAGACTAGCGGGAACAGATACGCAGTATTTT CASSPTRLAGTDTQYF
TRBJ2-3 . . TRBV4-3 TGCGCCAGCAGCCAAGATCTCAGGGTAGATACGCAGTATTTT CASSQDLRVDTQYF
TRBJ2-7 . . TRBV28 TGTGCCAGCAGCTTGGACAGACTCCTACCCTACGAGCAGTACTTC CASSLDRLLPYEQYF
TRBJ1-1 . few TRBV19 TGTGCCAGTAGGTTACAAGGGCAGGCCGTCATGAACACTGAAGCTTTCTTT CASRLQGQAVMNTEAFF
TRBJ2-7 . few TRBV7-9 TGTGCCAGCAGCCCCCGGGACAACTACGAGCAGTACTTC CASSPRDNYEQYF